Included here is one T cell receptor (beta chain) sequence, with context. Only in-frame clones appear in the TCRdb table, and some are missing; sequencing was by immunoSEQ multiplex PCR. Seen here are around 220,000 clones, 86% observed once, and the top ten hold 2% to 2.5%. The sample belongs to a study of blood T cell repertoires in COVID-19. Trimming removed 0 bases from V and 6 bases from J, with 13 bases in between. This CDR3 has 14 residues. In germline, CDR1 is SGDLS, CDR2 YYNGEE. The sample taken for sequencing was peripheral blood. The receptor was isolated from a woman in her 50s with acute or convalescent COVID-19. The V call is TRBV9, the J call TRBJ2-7; D perhaps matches TRBD1 (7 bases). CDR3 DNA sequence: TGTGCCAGCAGCGTAGATGGAGGGGGCGGCGAGCAGTACTTC. Amino acid sequence: CASSVDGGGGEQYF.